This T cell receptor beta chain was identified in a study of CD4 and CD8 cells across lung adenocarcinoma regions. Using its own MiXCR run on the PCR reads, TCRdb lists one record per CDR3 protein. In the table there are 8,500 to 10,000 distinct CDR3 sequences, 51% of which are singletons. This clonotype was found once. The junction departs from germline at one end; a sequencing error may be responsible. The patients had localized lung adenocarcinoma, a non-small cell subtype. Germline loops: CDR1 MNHEY, CDR2 SMNVEV (reference sequence). The CDR3 length is 19 residues. The chain has TRBV27 and TRBJ2-3, with 8 bases that match TRBD2. This clonotype originated in a male donor with lung adenocarcinoma. The CD4 and CD8 labels of this study may be unreliable. The sample consisted of CD4+ T cells from the margin of a lung tumor. The CDR3 DNA reads TGTGCCAGCAGCCAAGGGGTTTCTGCGGGTCGGGGGGGCAAAGAGACGCAGTATTTC. This translates into CASSQGVSAGRGGKETQYF.